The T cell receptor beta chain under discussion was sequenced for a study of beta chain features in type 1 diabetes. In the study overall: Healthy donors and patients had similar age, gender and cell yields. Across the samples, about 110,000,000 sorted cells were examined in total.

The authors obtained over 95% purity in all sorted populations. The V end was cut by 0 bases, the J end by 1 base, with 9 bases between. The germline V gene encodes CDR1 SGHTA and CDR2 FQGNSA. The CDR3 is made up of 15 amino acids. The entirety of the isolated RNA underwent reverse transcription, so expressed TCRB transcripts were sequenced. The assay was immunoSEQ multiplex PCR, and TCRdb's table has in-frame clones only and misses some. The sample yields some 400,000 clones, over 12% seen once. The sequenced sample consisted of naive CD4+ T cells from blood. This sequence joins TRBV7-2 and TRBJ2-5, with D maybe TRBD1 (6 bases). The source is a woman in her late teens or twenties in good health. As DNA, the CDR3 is TGTGCCAGCAGCTTAGCGTACAGGGTCCAAGAGACCCAGTACTTC. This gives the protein CASSLAYRVQETQYF.